The 14 T cell receptor beta chains below all came from one sample that was sequenced in a study of Graves' ophthalmopathy and Graves' hyperthyroidism (dated by TCRdb to the late 2010s). These reads were obtained on an Illumina HiSeq 2000. For repertoire sequencing, the TCR beta CDR3 regions were amplified from RNA transcripts. HTBI primers and the Qiagen OneStep RT-PCR kit were used in a first-round RT-PCR, which was followed by a second-round multiplex PCR, size selection and purification. The public sequencing data were trimmed at Q25 with fastp and processed into clonotypes with MiXCR by TCRdb, which kept only in-frame beta chains. A single entry per CDR3 protein holds the most common genes and DNA from its merged rows. Here the sample has about 740,000 distinct CDR3 sequences; around 40% occur a single time. The top ten hold 44% of the sample. Sequencing used peripheral blood. Source of these receptors: an adult man with Graves' ophthalmopathy.

For this clonotype: One end of the junction is discordant with germline, which a read error may explain. The chain combines TRBV29-1 with TRBJ1-2; D possibly corresponds to TRBD1 (6 bases). Germline V gene data show CDR1 as SQVTM and CDR2 as ANQGSEA. There are 13 residues in the CDR3. The CDR3 loop reads CSVVAGASYGYAF. DNA for the CDR3: TGCAGCGTTGTAGCAGGGGCAAGCTATGGCTACGCCTTC.

Regarding this clonotype: This may arise from a read error, as a much more abundant clone is one base away. The gene calls are TRBV7-9 and TRBJ2-7, with 10 nucleotides matching TRBD1. V was pared by 5 bases and J by 5 bases, with 9 bases of the junction left unmatched. The germline V gene has CDR1 SEHNR and CDR2 FQNEAQ (reference sequence). The CDR3 is 15 residues long. The CDR3 coding sequence is TGTGCCAGCAGCGTCCTTGGACAGGGGGGTGACGAGCAGTACTTC. Amino acid sequence: CASSVLGQGGDEQYF. Variable domain in full (rest from reference TRBV7-9 and TRBJ2-7): DTGVSQNPRHKITKRGQNVTFRCDPISEHNRLYWYRQTLGQGPEFLTYFQNEAQLEKSRLLSDRFSAERPKGSFSTLEIQRTEQGDSAMYLCASSVLGQGGDEQYFGPGTRLTVT.

The table lists this clonotype with a few counts. The J gene is TRBJ2-2, the V gene TRBV7-9; the D is unclear. CDR3 length equals 15 residues. Trimming took 5 bases from V and 4 from J, leaving 14 bases between them. CDR1 is SEHNR, CDR2 FQNEAQ, per germline (reference sequence). In DNA form, the CDR3 reads TGTGCCAGCAGCCACGAACCCCGGCGCACCGGGGAGCTGTTTTTT. Protein sequence: CASSHEPRRTGELFF.

The table lists this clonotype with many counts. The chain is built from TRBV20-1 and TRBJ2-7, with 10 bases matching TRBD1. CDR3 length equals 14 residues. Losses at the gene ends were 3 bases for V and 2 bases for J; bases not matched to a gene: 4. The germline CDR1 and CDR2 sequences are DFQATT and SNEGSKA (reference sequence). CDR3 loop: CSARDRGWTYEQYF. In DNA form, the CDR3 reads TGCAGTGCTAGGGACAGGGGGTGGACCTACGAGCAGTACTTC.

This clonotype was seen only a few times. The gene calls are TRBV7-2 and TRBJ2-5; 7 positions match TRBD2. Looked up from germline, CDR1 is SGHTA and CDR2 is FQGNSA. The J segment lost 1 base and the V segment lost 3 bases, leaving 5 bases of the junction unmatched. CDR3 length: 15 residues. The CDR3 sequence is CASSFGTTFQETQYF. DNA for the CDR3: TGTGCCAGCAGCTTTGGGACTACCTTCCAAGAGACCCAGTACTTC. The complete variable domain, with remaining parts taken from reference TRBV7-2 and TRBJ2-5, reads GAGVSQSPSNKVTEKGKDVELRCDPISGHTALYWYRQSLGQGLEFLIYFQGNSAPDKSGLPSDRFSAERTGGSVSTLTIQRTQQEDSAVYLCASSFGTTFQETQYFGPGTRLLVL.

This chain connects TRBV25-1 to TRBJ1-6, with 8 bases aligning to TRBD1. J was trimmed by 7 bases and V by 6 bases; bases with no gene match: 5. Per germline, CDR1 MGHDK and CDR2 SYGVNS. CDR3 length equals 14 residues. Written as DNA, the CDR3 is TGTGCCAGCAGCCGTCGACAGGGGAATTCACCCCTCCACTTT. This translates into CASSRRQGNSPLHF.

This clonotype was found once. The chain employs TRBV25-1 and TRBJ1-5, with 10 bases matching TRBD1. CDR1 and CDR2 (germline): MGHDK, SYGVNS. This CDR3 is 16 amino acids long. V was pared by 5 bases and J by 5 bases, with 9 bases of the junction left unmatched. CDR3: CASSLGTGAADQPQHF. The DNA for the CDR3 is TGTGCCAGCAGTTTAGGGACAGGGGCTGCGGATCAGCCCCAGCATTTT.

The chain carries TRBV9 and TRBJ1-1, with D unresolved. Germline V gene sequence: CDR1 SGDLS, CDR2 YYNGEE. Trimming left V 4 bases short and J 11 bases short, with 21 bases between. The CDR3 has 14 residues. The DNA for the CDR3 is TGTGCCAGCAGCCAAGGTCAGAACTCGGGAAGGGCTTTCTTT. It is translated as CASSQGQNSGRAFF.

This clonotype was observed at least ten times. The rearrangement uses TRBV11-2 and TRBJ1-6; 7 bases are a match to TRBD1. CDR1 is SGHAT and CDR2 is FQNNGV in the germline V gene. This CDR3 is 14 amino acids long. The V gene end was trimmed by 4 bases and the J gene end by 9 bases; junction bases not matched to a gene: 6. The CDR3 spells CASSSTGVSSPLHF. CDR3 DNA sequence: TGTGCCAGCAGCTCCACAGGGGTGAGTTCACCCCTCCACTTT.

This clonotype appeared many times. DNA for the CDR3: TGTGCCAGCAGTGGGGCAGGCACTGAAGCTTTCTTT. This codes for CASSGAGTEAFF. This chain connects TRBV12-3 or TRBV12-4 to TRBJ1-1, with D possibly being TRBD1 (5 bases). V gave up 5 bases and J gave up 4 bases, with 8 bases separating them. The CDR3 has 12 residues.

This clonotype was seen a handful of times. This may come from a read error, since a much larger clone is one base off. The chain uses TRBV29-1 and TRBJ1-2; 11 nucleotides align to TRBD1. The germline V gene encodes CDR1 SQVTM and CDR2 ANQGSEA. After removal of 7 bases from V and 0 bases from J, the junction contained 1 base not matched to a gene. This CDR3 comprises 13 residues. The CDR3 protein is CSGGQGANYGYTF. The CDR3 region has the DNA TGCAGCGGGGGACAGGGGGCTAACTATGGCTACACCTTC.

The gene calls are TRBV29-1 and TRBJ2-7; the D gene could be TRBD1 or TRBD2 (6 bases each). Between the trimmed V and J ends, which lost 8 bases and 2 bases, there was a span of 16 bases. This CDR3 has 13 residues. Germline loops: CDR1 SQVTM, CDR2 ANQGSEA. The CDR3 loop reads CSLGGHPTYEQYF. The CDR3 DNA is TGCAGCTTGGGGGGACATCCGACCTACGAGCAGTACTTC.

This clonotype was counted many times. The chain combines TRBV19 with TRBJ1-1; D ambiguous. The CDR3 has 13 residues. Trimming removed 3 bases from V and 3 bases from J, with 8 bases in between. Germline V CDR1 and CDR2: LNHDA, SQIVND (reference sequence). CDR3 amino acids: CASSIGRYTEAFF. CDR3 nucleotides: TGTGCCAGTAGTATCGGGAGATACACTGAAGCTTTCTTT.

The rearrangement uses TRBV20-1 and TRBJ1-1, with 7 bases fitting TRBD1. Germline V gene data show CDR1 as DFQATT and CDR2 as SNEGSKA (reference sequence). This CDR3 contains 11 residues. The V gene end was trimmed by 5 bases and the J gene end by 3 bases; junction bases not matched to a gene: 0. As DNA, the CDR3 is TGCAGTGCTGACAGGGACACTGAAGCTTTCTTT. Translating gives CSADRDTEAFF.